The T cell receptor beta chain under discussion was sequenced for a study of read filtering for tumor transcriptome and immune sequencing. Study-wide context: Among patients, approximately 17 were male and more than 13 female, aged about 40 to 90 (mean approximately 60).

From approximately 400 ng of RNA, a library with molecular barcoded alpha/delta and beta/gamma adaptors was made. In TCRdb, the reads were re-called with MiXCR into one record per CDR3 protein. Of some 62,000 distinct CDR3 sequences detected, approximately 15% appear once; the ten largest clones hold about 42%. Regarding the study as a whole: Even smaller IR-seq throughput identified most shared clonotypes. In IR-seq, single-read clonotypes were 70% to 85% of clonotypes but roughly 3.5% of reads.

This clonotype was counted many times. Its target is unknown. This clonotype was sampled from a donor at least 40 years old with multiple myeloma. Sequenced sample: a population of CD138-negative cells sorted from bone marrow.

The CDR3 DNA reads as TGTGCCAGCAGCCAAGATAGTCTAGTAAGGCGGGAGGTATCCGAGATGGACACCGGGGAGCTGTTTTTT. As protein: CASSQDSLVRREVSEMDTGELFF. The V gene is TRBV14, the J gene TRBJ2-2; 8 bases align to TRBD2. The germline gives CDR1 SGHDN, CDR2 FVKESK. CDR3 length: 23 residues. V lost 0 bases to trimming and J lost 3 bases; unmatched junction nucleotides: 24.